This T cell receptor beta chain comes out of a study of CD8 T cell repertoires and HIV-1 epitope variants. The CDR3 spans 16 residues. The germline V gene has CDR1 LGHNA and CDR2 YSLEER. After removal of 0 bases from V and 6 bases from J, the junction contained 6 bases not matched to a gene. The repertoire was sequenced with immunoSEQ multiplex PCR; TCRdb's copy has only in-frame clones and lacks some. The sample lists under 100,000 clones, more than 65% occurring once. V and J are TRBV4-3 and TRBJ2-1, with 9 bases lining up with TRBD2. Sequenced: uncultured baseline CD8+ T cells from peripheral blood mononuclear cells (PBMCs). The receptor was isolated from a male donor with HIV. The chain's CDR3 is CASSQDGGGASNEQFF. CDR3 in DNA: TGCGCCAGCAGCCAAGATGGCGGGGGGGCCAGCAATGAGCAGTTCTTC.